This T cell receptor beta chain comes out of a study of pediatric ulcerative colitis. The assay was immunoSEQ multiplex PCR, and TCRdb's table has in-frame clones only and misses some. The sample has 65,000 or so clones, about nine tenths seen once. Germline CDR1 and CDR2: MNHNS and SASEGT. This CDR3 has 13 residues. V shed 4 bases and J shed 4 bases, with 10 bases lying between them. Sequencing input: blood. The rearrangement uses TRBV6-1 and TRBJ1-1; D ambiguous. The sequence came from a boy between 10 and 17 years old with severe ulcerative colitis. The CDR3 spells CASSGQIGTEAFF. The CDR3 coding sequence is TGTGCCAGCAGTGGACAAATTGGCACTGAAGCTTTCTTT.